The source of this T cell receptor beta chain is a study of response to subunit inactivated influenza vaccine. TCRdb recomputed calls from the RT-PCR reads with MiXCR, one row per CDR3 protein. The sample includes hundreds of thousands of distinct CDR3 sequences, approximately 14% of them seen just once. Notes on the study in general: The study's authors posited that every seasonal influenza vaccination enlists few new T cells.

The CDR3 loop spans 14 amino acids. The V gene lost 1 base and the J gene lost 0 bases, with 7 bases spanning the gap. This clonotype was detected ten times or more. Its antigen is undetermined. This TCR was sampled from a man aged 50 or older who received an inactivated influenza vaccine. The starting material was PBMCs from blood, obtained 12 days after vaccination. The rearrangement links TRBV12-3 or TRBV12-4 to TRBJ2-7, with D unresolved. As DNA, the CDR3 is TGTGCCAGCAGTTTAGACGGGTACTCCTACGAGCAGTACTTC. Its translation: CASSLDGYSYEQYF.